The TCR beta chain under discussion was sequenced for a study of metastatic and nonmetastatic thyroid tumors. Looking at the study overall: Comparison of repertoires was carried out across blood and tumor or nodule tissue from malignant and benign thyroid patients.

Each patient went into thyroid surgery without having received any treatment. TCRdb reprocessed the PCR reads via MiXCR. The repertoire holds 46,000 or so clones, with less than 20% as singletons. This clone was counted ten times or more. The CDR3 loop spans 14 amino acids. CDR1 is LNHDA and CDR2 is SQIVND in the germline V gene (reference sequence). Trimming took off 5 bases at V and 2 bases at J, with 12 bases between the two ends. The clonotype comes from a female donor with papillary thyroid cancer or a benign thyroid nodule (not recorded which). Some clones in this sample may be carry-over from other donors' samples. The sequenced sample consisted of blood. The V and J genes are TRBV19 and TRBJ1-1, with D unresolved. The CDR3 DNA sequence: TGTGCCAGTAGTCGCCCCGAGACAAACACTGAAGCTTTCTTT. Encoded protein: CASSRPETNTEAFF. The full variable domain, its missing parts supplied by reference TRBV19 and TRBJ1-1, is DGGITQSPKYLFRKEGQNVTLSCEQNLNHDAMYWYRQDPGQGLRLIYYSQIVNDFQKGDIAEGYSVSREKKESFPLTVTSAQKNPTAFYLCASSRPETNTEAFFGQGTRLTVV.